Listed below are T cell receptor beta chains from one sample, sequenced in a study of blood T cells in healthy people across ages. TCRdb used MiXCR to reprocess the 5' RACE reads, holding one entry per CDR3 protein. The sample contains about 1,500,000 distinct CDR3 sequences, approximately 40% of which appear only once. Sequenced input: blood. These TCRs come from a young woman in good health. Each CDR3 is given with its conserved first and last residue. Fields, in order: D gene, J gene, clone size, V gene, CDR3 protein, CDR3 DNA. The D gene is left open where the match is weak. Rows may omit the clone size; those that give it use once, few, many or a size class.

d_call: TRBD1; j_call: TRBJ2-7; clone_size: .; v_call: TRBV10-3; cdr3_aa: CAFGTGGMGEQYF; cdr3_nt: TGTGCCTTCGGGACAGGGGGGATGGGCGAGCAGTACTTC
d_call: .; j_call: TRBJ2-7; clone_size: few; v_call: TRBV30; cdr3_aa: CAWSLGGGKYEQYF; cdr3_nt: TGTGCCTGGAGTCTCGGAGGGGGGAAATACGAGCAGTACTTC
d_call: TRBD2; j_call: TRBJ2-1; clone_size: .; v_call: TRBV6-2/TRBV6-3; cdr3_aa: CASSPHLGSGGTYNEQFF; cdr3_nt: TGTGCCAGCAGCCCTCACCTCGGGAGCGGGGGGACCTACAATGAGCAGTTCTTC
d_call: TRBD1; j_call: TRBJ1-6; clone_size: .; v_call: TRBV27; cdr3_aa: CASSPFDRGHSPLHF; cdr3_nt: TGTGCCAGCAGCCCCTTCGACAGGGGGCACTCACCCCTCCACTTT
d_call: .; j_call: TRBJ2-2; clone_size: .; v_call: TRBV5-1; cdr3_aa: CASSLEGYDTGELFF; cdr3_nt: TGCGCCAGCAGCTTGGAGGGGTACGACACCGGGGAGCTGTTTTTT
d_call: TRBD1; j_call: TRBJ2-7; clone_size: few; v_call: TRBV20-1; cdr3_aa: CSARDLGPGGSYEQYF; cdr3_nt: TGCAGTGCTAGAGATTTGGGGCCAGGGGGCTCTTACGAGCAGTACTTC
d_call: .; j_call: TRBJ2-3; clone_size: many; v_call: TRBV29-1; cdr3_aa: CSVDRVKGTQYF; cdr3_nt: TGCAGCGTTGACAGGGTAAAGGGAACGCAGTATTTT
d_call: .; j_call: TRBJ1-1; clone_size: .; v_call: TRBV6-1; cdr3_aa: CATQLNTEAFF; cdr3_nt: TGTGCCACCCAGCTGAACACTGAAGCTTTCTTT
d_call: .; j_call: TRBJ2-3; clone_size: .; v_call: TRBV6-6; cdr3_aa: CASNTSPDTQYF; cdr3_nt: TGTGCCAGCAACACTTCCCCAGATACGCAGTATTTT
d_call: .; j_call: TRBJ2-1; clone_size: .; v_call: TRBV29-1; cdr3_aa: CSVEGSYNGQFF; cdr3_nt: TGCAGCGTTGAAGGTTCCTACAATGGGCAGTTCTTC
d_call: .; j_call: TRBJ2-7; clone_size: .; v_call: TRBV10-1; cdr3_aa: CASSESRDPSEQYF; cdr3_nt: TGCGCCAGCAGTGAGTCTCGGGATCCTTCTGAGCAGTACTTC
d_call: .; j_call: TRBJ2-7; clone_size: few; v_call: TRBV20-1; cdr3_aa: CSARDHSSYEQYF; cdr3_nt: TGCAGTGCGCGGGACCATAGCTCCTACGAGCAGTACTTC
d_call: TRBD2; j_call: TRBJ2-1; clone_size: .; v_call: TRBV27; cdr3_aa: CASSLALTSGYNEQFF; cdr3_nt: TGTGCCAGCAGTTTAGCGTTGACTAGCGGTTACAATGAGCAGTTCTTC
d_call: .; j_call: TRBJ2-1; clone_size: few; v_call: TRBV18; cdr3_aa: CASSPALWAYNEQFF; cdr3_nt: TGTGCCAGCTCACCAGCCCTCTGGGCCTACAATGAGCAGTTCTTC
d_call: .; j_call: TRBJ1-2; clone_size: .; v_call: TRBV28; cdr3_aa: CASSLIRDSPDYGYTF; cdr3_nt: TGTGCCAGCAGTCTCATCCGGGACTCCCCTGATTATGGCTACACCTTC
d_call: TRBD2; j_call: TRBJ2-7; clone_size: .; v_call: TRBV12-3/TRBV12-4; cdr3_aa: CASSLTSDSEQYF; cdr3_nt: TGTGCCAGCAGTTTAACTAGCGATTCCGAGCAGTACTTC
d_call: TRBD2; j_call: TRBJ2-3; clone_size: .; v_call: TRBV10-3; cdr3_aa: CAILITSGVSTDTQYF; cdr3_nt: TGTGCCATCCTAATCACTAGCGGGGTCAGCACAGATACGCAGTATTTT
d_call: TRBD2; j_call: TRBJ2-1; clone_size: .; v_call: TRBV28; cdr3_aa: CASSPGGASSYNEQFF; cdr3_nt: TGTGCCAGCAGTCCCGGGGGGGCCAGCTCCTACAATGAGCAGTTCTTC
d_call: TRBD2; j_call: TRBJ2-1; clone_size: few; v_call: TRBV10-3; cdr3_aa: CAITPSGSSYNEQFF; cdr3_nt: TGTGCCATCACACCTAGCGGGAGCTCCTACAATGAGCAGTTCTTC
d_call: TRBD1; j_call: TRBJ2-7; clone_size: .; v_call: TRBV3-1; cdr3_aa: CASTSGQGFYEQYF; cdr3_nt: TGTGCCAGCACCTCGGGACAGGGGTTCTACGAGCAGTACTTC
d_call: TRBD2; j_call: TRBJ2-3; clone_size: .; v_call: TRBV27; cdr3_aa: CASSFRAGADTQYF; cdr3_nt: TGTGCCAGCAGTTTTAGAGCGGGAGCAGATACGCAGTATTTT
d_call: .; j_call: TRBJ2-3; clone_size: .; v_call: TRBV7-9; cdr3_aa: CASPRGLGTDTQYF; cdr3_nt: TGTGCCAGTCCCAGGGGATTAGGCACAGATACGCAGTATTTT
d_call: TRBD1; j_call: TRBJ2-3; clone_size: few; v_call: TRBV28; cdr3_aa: CASSRYQGEDTQYF; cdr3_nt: TGTGCCAGCAGCCGGTACCAGGGGGAAGATACGCAGTATTTT
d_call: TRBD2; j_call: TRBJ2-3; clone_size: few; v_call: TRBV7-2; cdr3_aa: CASSLISGGGDTQYF; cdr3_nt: TGTGCCAGCAGCTTAATCAGCGGGGGTGGGGATACGCAGTATTTT
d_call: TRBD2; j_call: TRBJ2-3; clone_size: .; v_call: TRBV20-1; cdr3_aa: CSARGTSGVWADTQYF; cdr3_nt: TGCAGTGCTAGAGGGACTAGCGGGGTATGGGCAGATACGCAGTATTTT
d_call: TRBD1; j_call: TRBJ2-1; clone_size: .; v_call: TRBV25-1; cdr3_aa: CASSEWMTGPDNEQFF; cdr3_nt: TGTGCCAGCAGTGAATGGATGACAGGGCCCGACAATGAGCAGTTCTTC
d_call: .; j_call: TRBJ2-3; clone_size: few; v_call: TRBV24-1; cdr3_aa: CATSVAATDTQYF; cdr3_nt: TGTGCCACCAGTGTAGCGGCCACAGATACGCAGTATTTT
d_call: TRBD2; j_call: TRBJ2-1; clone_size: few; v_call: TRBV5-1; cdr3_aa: CASSEKAGGAYNEQFF; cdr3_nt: TGCGCCAGCAGCGAAAAAGCGGGGGGGGCCTACAATGAGCAGTTCTTC
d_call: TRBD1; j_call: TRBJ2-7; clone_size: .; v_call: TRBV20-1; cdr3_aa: CSAAFRDRTIEQYF; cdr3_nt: TGCAGTGCTGCCTTTAGGGACAGGACTATCGAGCAGTACTTC
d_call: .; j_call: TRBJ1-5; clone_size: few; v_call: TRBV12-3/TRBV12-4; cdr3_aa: CASSLGTQLPQHF; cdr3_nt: TGTGCCAGCAGTTTAGGTACACAGCTGCCCCAGCATTTT
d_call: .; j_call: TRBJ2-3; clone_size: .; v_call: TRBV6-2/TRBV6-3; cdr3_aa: CASTFPNENTQYF; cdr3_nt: TGTGCCAGCACCTTCCCCAATGAAAATACGCAGTATTTT
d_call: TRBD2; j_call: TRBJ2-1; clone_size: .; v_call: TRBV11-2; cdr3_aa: CASSPRSGGAWDEQFF; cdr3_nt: TGTGCCAGCAGCCCTCGTAGCGGGGGGGCATGGGATGAGCAGTTCTTC
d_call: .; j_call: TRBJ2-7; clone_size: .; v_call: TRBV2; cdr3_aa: CASMKGLATYEQYF; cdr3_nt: TGTGCCAGCATGAAGGGGCTGGCCACCTACGAGCAGTACTTC
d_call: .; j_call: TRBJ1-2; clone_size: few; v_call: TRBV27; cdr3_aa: CASSLVGGHYGYTF; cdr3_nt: TGTGCCAGCAGTTTAGTTGGGGGGCACTATGGCTACACCTTC
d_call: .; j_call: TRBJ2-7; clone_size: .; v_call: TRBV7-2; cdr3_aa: CASSLRVGDSYEQYF; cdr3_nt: TGTGCCAGCAGCTTGCGGGTAGGGGACTCCTACGAGCAGTACTTC
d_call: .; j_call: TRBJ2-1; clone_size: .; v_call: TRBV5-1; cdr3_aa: CASSFGTGTGLRDYNEQFF; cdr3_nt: TGCGCCAGCAGCTTCGGCACCGGAACGGGACTGCGCGACTACAATGAGCAGTTCTTC
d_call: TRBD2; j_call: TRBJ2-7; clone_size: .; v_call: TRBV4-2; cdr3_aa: CASSQGISGGAYDEQYF; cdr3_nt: TGTGCCAGCAGCCAAGGGATTAGCGGGGGGGCCTACGATGAGCAGTACTTC
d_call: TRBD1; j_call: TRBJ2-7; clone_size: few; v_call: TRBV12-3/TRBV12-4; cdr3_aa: CASSPTGGEFYEQYF; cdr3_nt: TGTGCCAGCAGTCCGACAGGGGGAGAATTCTACGAGCAGTACTTC
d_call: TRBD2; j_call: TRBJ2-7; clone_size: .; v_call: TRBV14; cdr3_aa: CASSQGSTAGGRGSSYEQYF; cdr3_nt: TGTGCCAGCAGCCAAGGATCGACAGCGGGAGGTAGAGGGAGCTCCTACGAGCAGTACTTC
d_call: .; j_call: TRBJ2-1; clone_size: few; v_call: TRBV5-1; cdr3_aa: CASSSSLGGHSYNEQFF; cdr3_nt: TGCGCCAGCAGCTCAAGCCTCGGCGGGCATTCCTACAATGAGCAGTTCTTC
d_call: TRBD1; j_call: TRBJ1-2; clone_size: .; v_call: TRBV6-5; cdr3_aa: CASSPGTGGVDGYTF; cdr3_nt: TGTGCCAGCAGCCCTGGGACAGGGGGTGTCGATGGCTACACCTTC
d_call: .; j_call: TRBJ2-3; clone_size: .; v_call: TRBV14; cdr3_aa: CASSPDPGSRTDTQYF; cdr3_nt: TGTGCCAGCAGCCCGGACCCCGGGTCGAGAACAGATACGCAGTATTTT
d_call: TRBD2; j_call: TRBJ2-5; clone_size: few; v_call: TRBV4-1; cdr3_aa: CASRPGLAGGFQETQYF; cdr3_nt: TGCGCCAGCAGACCGGGACTAGCGGGGGGCTTCCAAGAGACCCAGTACTTC
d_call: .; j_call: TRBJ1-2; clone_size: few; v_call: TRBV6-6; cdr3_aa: CASSYSSGYTF; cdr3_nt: TGTGCCAGCAGTTACTCGAGTGGCTACACCTTC
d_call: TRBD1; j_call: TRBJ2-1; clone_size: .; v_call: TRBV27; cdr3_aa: CASSVTGAEQFF; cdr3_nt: TGTGCCAGCAGCGTCACAGGGGCCGAGCAGTTCTTC
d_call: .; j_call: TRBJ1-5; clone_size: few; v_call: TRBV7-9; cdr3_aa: CAGGGGADQPQHF; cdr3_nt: TGTGCCGGGGGCGGGGGCGCGGATCAGCCCCAGCATTTT
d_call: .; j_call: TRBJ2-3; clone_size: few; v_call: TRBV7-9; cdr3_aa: CASRKTPASTDTQYF; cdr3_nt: TGTGCCAGCAGGAAGACACCCGCGTCCACAGATACGCAGTATTTT
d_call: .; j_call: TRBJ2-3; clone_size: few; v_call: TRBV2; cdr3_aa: CASTDLGRDTDTQYF; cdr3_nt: TGTGCCAGCACTGACCTCGGCCGGGACACAGATACGCAGTATTTT
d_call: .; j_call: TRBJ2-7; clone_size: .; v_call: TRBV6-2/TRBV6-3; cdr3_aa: CASSPFYRDKFYQQYF; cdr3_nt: TGTGCCAGCAGTCCCTTCTACCGGGACAAGTTCTACCAGCAGTACTTC
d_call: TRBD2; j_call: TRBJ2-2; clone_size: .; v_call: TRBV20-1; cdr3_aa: CSATGSGGSMGELFF; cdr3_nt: TGCAGTGCTACGGGCTCCGGCGGGAGCATGGGGGAGCTGTTTTTT
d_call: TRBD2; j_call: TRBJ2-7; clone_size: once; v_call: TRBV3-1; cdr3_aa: CASSYRLAGDEQYF; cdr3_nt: TGTGCCAGCAGCTACAGACTAGCGGGAGACGAGCAGTACTTC
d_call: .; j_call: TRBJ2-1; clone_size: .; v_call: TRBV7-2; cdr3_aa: CASSQGRGDNEQFF; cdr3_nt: TGTGCCAGCAGCCAAGGGAGGGGGGACAATGAGCAGTTCTTC
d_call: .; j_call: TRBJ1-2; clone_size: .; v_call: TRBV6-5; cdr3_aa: CASTHGGFGYTF; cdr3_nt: TGTGCCAGCACCCACGGAGGTTTTGGCTACACCTTC
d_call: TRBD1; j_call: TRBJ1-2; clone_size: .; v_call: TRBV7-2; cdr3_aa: CASSTQTGAAYGYTF; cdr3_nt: TGTGCCAGCAGCACCCAAACAGGGGCGGCCTATGGCTACACCTTC